The T cell receptor (beta chain) under discussion was sequenced for a study of CD8+CD57+ T cells in acquired aplastic anemia. Study results and caveats: A lower diversity was found for CD8+CD57+ cells than for total CD4+ and CD8+ pools in patients.

CDR3 and TCR beta VDJ profiling relied on a genomic DNA template. TCRdb re-called the reads with MiXCR, one entry per CDR3 protein. Of roughly 17,000 distinct CDR3 sequences listed, roughly 37% are singletons. Patients included in sequencing had previously demonstrated CD8+CD57+ cell expansion by flow cytometry. Germline V gives CDR1 SGHVS, CDR2 FQNEAQ. The V gene end was trimmed by 5 bases and the J gene end by 0 bases; junction bases not matched to a gene: 10. This CDR3 region has 17 residues. This clonotype was counted only a few times. Its cognate antigen is unknown. Sample: CD8+CD57+ T cells sorted from PBMCs. The subset here: bead-enriched CD8+CD57+ effector memory T cells from SAA patients. The genes are TRBV7-8 and TRBJ2-7; 10 nucleotides agree with TRBD2. This clonotype originated in a human donor with aplastic anemia. CDR3 nucleotide sequence: TGTGCCAGCAGCGCACCATCCAGACTAGCGGGCTCCTACGAGCAGTACGTC. It encodes CASSAPSRLAGSYEQYV.